The clone carrying this TCR beta chain was observed a handful of times. Its antigen is as yet unknown. This sample stems from a study of beta chain features in type 1 diabetes. All of the isolated RNA was reverse transcribed, so expressed TCRB transcripts were sequenced. This table comes from immunoSEQ multiplex PCR, and its TCRdb copy is limited to in-frame clones, with some not included. Among a few hundred thousand clones listed, approximately 14% were seen once. Study-wide results and caveats: Patients with Type 1 diabetes showed moderately but significantly shorter TCRB CDR3s in all four CD4+ subsets.

The CDR3 is 15 amino acids. J lost 6 bases, V lost 4 bases, and 11 bases had no gene match. The germline CDR1 and CDR2 sequences are MGHDK and SYGVNS. The clonotype comes from a man aged 25 to 45 with type 1 diabetes. The sequencing input was naive CD4+ T cells from blood. J is TRBJ2-5 and V is TRBV25-1, with 7 bases identical to TRBD1. The CDR3 DNA follows: TGTGCCAGCAGTGCGGACAGGCCCGACAGTCAGACCCAGTACTTC. It yields the protein CASSADRPDSQTQYF.